This T cell receptor (beta chain) was captured in a study of regulatory T cells in long-lasting Graves disease (dated by TCRdb to about 2021). Background on the whole study: Antithyroid drugs had been taken for less than 3 months by newly diagnosed Graves' disease patients. A total of about 33 samples underwent TCR sequencing, from roughly 13 patients with persistent Graves' disease and 20 patients with newly diagnosed Graves' disease. The study was conducted in China and was registered as a clinical trial. Patients with persistent Graves' disease were compared with patients with newly diagnosed Graves' disease using TCR sequencing and RNA sequencing of peripheral blood.

General findings and caveats noted by the study authors: Sequencing and analysis were limited to the TCR beta chain. A larger number of public clonotypes was shared among persistent patients (fewer than 3,000) than among newly diagnosed patients (around 870). Peripheral blood alone was examined, since thyroid tissue, which constituted the primary lesion, could not be accessed. Preferential use of TRBV28, TRBJ1-2 and TRBJ2-5 was observed in persistent disease, whereas TRBV20-1 and TRBJ2-1 were favored in newly diagnosed disease. The authors acknowledged the small sample size as a limitation that may reduce accuracy. Compared with newly diagnosed patients, patients with persistent Graves' disease had lower TCR Shannon entropy and fewer highly expanded clones, which suggests clonal expansion.

The sample's time point, from its label and the paper: newly diagnosed GD, antithyroid drugs for less than 3 months. For both TCR sequencing and RNA sequencing, RNA was extracted from PBMCs using TRIzol. The diagnosis of Graves' disease was made according to American Thyroid Association guidelines. Patients were recruited from an endocrinology department in Xi'an, China. From each patient, nine milliliters of peripheral blood was collected into an EDTA anticoagulant tube. Ficoll Paque Plus density gradient separation was used to isolate PBMCs, and no further T cell sorting was done. An Agilent 2100 Bioanalyzer and agarose gel were used to assess RNA quality, and a NanoDrop 2000 was used to measure RNA concentration. Counted from cysteine to phenylalanine, this CDR3 has 15 amino acids. The entry retains the CDR3 DNA only, 45 bases that are in frame from base 1. The V end gives up 6 bases and the J end 0 bases, leaving 10 bases in the junction not matched to a gene. Taken from the germline V gene, the CDR1 and CDR2 loops are SQVTM and ANQGSEA.

To prepare the library, multiplex PCR was applied. The sequencer listed for this sample is Illumina HiSeq 4000. To build TCR beta libraries, CDR3 regions were amplified by Arm-PCR using iRepertoire HTBI primers. Before sequencing, the PCR products underwent gel purification. Concerning the study's data processing: Gene usage analysis of CDR3 amino acid clonotypes relied on the 55 to 80 TRBV and 14 TRBJ segments identified across samples. COPE and FqMerger were used to merge the filtered high-quality paired reads into contigs. BLAST was used to align contigs to IMGT TRBV, TRBD and TRBJ reference genes, and CDR3 was defined according to IMGT. Highly expanded clones were defined as clonotypes with a frequency above 0.1%. Shannon entropy was used to measure repertoire diversity, and the Gini coefficient was used to measure V-J evenness. A clonotype was considered public if more than one individual shared it. Through fastp at Q25 and MiXCR, TCRdb rebuilt clones from the public reads, retaining in-frame beta chains. Every CDR3 protein is listed once, alongside the most common genes and DNA of its rows. It is TCRdb's table, rather than the study itself, that gives the V and J calls and clone size. The sample profile shows a few hundred thousand distinct CDR3 sequences; 15% to 20% of them were found once. The ten biggest clones cover around 13% of the sample.

There are many counts of this clonotype. What antigen it recognizes has not been identified. Per-base qualities were not stored, and no clone one base away is much larger. The data also belong to a second study, concerning T cells in Graves' hyperthyroidism and ophthalmopathy. According to the second study: Stable Graves' hyperthyroidism was defined as the absence of progression to ophthalmopathy over 18 months of follow-up. Hyperthyroidism patients were newly diagnosed, had a disease duration of under 2 months, and were aged 18 to 65 years. Exclusion was applied to patients with uncontrolled infections, other autoimmune diseases, pregnancy or lactation. Clinical symptoms, serum thyroxine and TRAb, thyroid ultrasound, and orbital computed tomography formed the basis for the diagnoses. A first-round RT-PCR of the TCR CDR3 used the HTBI primer set with the Qiagen OneStep RT-PCR kit. Most expanded thyroid clonotypes (frequency above 0.001) were also detected in blood, suggesting blood repertoires may reflect thyroid immune responses. Ophthalmopathy was separated from stable hyperthyroidism by a 13 V-J signature model, with over 85% sensitivity and about 84% specificity obtained in cross-validation and 80%/75% obtained in testing. In validation, the model predicted progression to ophthalmopathy a median of about 6 months before onset, with 65% to 71% sensitivity and nearly 75% specificity. TCR V-J signatures able to tell the groups apart were searched for in a discovery cohort of approximately 95 patients, of whom about 40 had Graves' ophthalmopathy and 57 had stable Graves' hyperthyroidism. Whether ophthalmopathy could be predicted prospectively was tested in an independent validation cohort made up of about 20 hyperthyroidism patients plus 17 patients who later progressed to ophthalmopathy. The roughly 100 discovery patients were randomly divided into training and test sets at a 7:3 ratio. The study also compared thyroid tissue and blood T-cell repertoires from 6 or 7 Graves' hyperthyroidism patients. After blood sampling, hyperthyroidism patients were treated with methimazole at a starting dose of 30 mg daily, and ophthalmopathy patients were treated with high-dose intravenous methylprednisolone. Libraries were constructed in a second round of multiplex PCR, after which size selection and purification were performed. Sequencing of the libraries was done on an Illumina HiSeq2000 using paired-end 100 bp reads. Raw data were processed with SOAPnuke, discarding reads with adapters, uncalled bases, mean Phred below 15, or no exact constant-primer or identifier match. High-quality paired reads were merged using COPE v1.2.5, and each unique nucleotide sequence was defined as a clonotype. MiTCR v1.1 was used to align clonotypes to the IMGT TRBV, TRBD and TRBJ reference segments. The analysis included only V-J combinations with a frequency above 0.0001, which together covered around 99% of the repertoires. A TCS score was defined as the ratio of F50 (clonal expansion) to E x V (chaos), with BLOSUM62-based TCRdist applied between CDR3 peptides within each V-J. Welch's t-statistics and random forest reduced roughly 530 V-J features to 13, which were used in a naive Bayes classifier (R e1071). No statistical method was used to set the sample size in advance, and investigators knew the group allocation. The paper reports TCR Vbeta CDR3 sequencing of over 130 peripheral blood samples: 40 or so ophthalmopathy, approximately 74 hyperthyroidism and 17 progressor patients.

Recombination joined TRBV29-1 with TRBJ1-2; 7 central nucleotides agree with TRBD1. This TCR was sampled from a woman aged 25-40 years with Graves disease. Donor details come from another sample of the same person, matched by shared clones. Specimen: peripheral blood mononuclear cells (PBMCs), collected at new diagnosis, from a patient treated with antithyroid drugs. The encoded CDR3 is CSVLKTGVANYGYTF. The DNA sequence follows: TGCAGCGTCCTGAAAACAGGGGTAGCTAACTATGGCTACACCTTC. Supplemented by the reference TRBV29-1 and TRBJ1-2 proteins around the CDR3, the complete variable domain is SAVISQKPSRDICQRGTSLTIQCQVDSQVTMMFWYRQQPGQSLTLIATANQGSEATYESGFVIDKFPISRPNLTFSTLTVSNMSPEDSSIYLCSVLKTGVANYGYTFGSGTRLTVV.